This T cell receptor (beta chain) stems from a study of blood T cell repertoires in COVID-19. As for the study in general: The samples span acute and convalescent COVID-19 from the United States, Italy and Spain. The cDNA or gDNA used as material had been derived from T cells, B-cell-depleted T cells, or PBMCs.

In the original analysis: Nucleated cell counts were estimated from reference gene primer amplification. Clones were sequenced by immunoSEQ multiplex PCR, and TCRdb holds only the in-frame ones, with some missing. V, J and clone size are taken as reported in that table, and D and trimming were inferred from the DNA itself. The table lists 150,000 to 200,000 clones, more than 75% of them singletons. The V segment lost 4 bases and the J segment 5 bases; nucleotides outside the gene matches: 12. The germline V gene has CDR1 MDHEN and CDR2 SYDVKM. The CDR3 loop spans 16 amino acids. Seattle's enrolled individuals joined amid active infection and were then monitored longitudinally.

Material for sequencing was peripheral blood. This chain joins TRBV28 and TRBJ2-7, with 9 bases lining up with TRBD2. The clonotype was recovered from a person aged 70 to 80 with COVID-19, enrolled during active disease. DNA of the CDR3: TGTGCCAGCAGTTCTCAGAGCGGGAGGATACTCCACGAGCAGTACTTC. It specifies CASSSQSGRILHEQYF.